This T cell receptor beta chain was obtained from a study of blood T cell repertoires in COVID-19. Study-level background: Material from acute and convalescent COVID-19 was sourced from the United States, Italy and Spain. The analysed material was cDNA or gDNA that came from T cells, B-cell-depleted T cells, or PBMCs.

The ends were cut back, 4 bases at V and 4 bases at J, with 18 bases in the middle. The CDR3 extends over 16 amino acids. Germline V CDR1 and CDR2: SGDLS, YYNGEE. As handled by the study authors: Reference gene primer amplification gave nucleated cell count estimates. The data were produced by immunoSEQ multiplex PCR, yet TCRdb's version contains in-frame clones alone and is incomplete. V and J calls and clone size are those listed in that table; D and trimming were worked out from the DNA. This table has roughly 160,000 clones, about 83% appearing once. This TCR derives from a woman in her 70s who had recovered from COVID-19. Sequenced input: peripheral blood. This chain uses TRBV9 with TRBJ1-3; tentatively, D is TRBD1 (5 bases). The DNA for the CDR3 is TGTGCCAGCAGCCGGGGGGACCCGGCGGGGGGAAACACCATATATTTT. Protein: CASSRGDPAGGNTIYF.